The source of this T cell receptor (beta chain) is a study of type 1 regulatory T cells (dated by TCRdb to about 2021). Study-wide context: The study characterized an in vitro protocol that generated a Tr1-enriched, alloantigen-specific CD4 T cell product named T-allo10. T-allo10 was being evaluated clinically in patients with hematological malignancies who were receiving allogeneic hematopoietic stem cell transplantation.

TCRdb names Illumina MiSeq as the instrument used. In-frame beta chains were kept once TCRdb had trimmed the public reads at Q25 with fastp and called clones with MiXCR. Rows merge per CDR3 protein into single entries with the most common DNA and genes. The sample table contains 88,000 or so distinct CDR3 sequences; only one count was recorded for around a third of them. Approximately 2.2% of the sample goes to the ten largest clones. Turning to this clonotype: Its antigen specificity is not known. Base qualities are not provided; no much larger clone lies one nucleotide away.

The sample comprised CD4+ T cells, either the whole sample or a sorted fraction (not recorded which). The sequence was collected from a human donor in good health.

The DNA reads as follows: TGTGCCACCAGCAGGCGGGAGTTGCTGTTTCCCGGGGAGCTGTTTTTT. Its translation is CATSRRELLFPGELFF. The chain joins TRBV15 to TRBJ2-2, with TRBD2 matching 7 junction bases. The germline V gene (reference sequence) gives CDR1 as LNHNV and CDR2 as YYDKDF. Relative to germline, V is missing 3 bases and J is missing 6 bases, with 10 bases of the junction outside any gene match. The CDR3 holds 16 amino acids from the cysteine to the phenylalanine. The sequence is cut down to CDR3 DNA, 48 bases in frame from base 1.